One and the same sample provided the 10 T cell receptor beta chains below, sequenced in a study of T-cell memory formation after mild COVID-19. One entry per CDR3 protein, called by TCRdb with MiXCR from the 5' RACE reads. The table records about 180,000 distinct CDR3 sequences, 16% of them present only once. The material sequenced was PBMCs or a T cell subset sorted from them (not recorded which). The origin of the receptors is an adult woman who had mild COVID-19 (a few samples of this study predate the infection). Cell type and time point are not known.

CDR3 residues: CASTKGDTEAFF. CDR3 in DNA: TGTGCCAGCACTAAAGGGGACACTGAAGCTTTCTTT. The genes are TRBV6-5 and TRBJ1-1; maybe TRBD1 (5 bases). Germline V gene sequence: CDR1 MNHEY, CDR2 SVGAGI. The CDR3 is 12 amino acids. The V end lost 7 bases, the J end lost 3 bases, and 9 bases lay between the germline ends.

The CDR3 DNA sequence: TGTGCCAGCAGTATACAGGGGAGGGAGACCCAGTACTTC. It translates to CASSIQGRETQYF. The chain is built from TRBV6-2 or TRBV6-3 and TRBJ2-5, with TRBD1 as a possible D gene (7 bases). Deletions cut 5 bases from V and 5 bases from J, with 12 bases between. The germline V gene has CDR1 MNHEY and CDR2 SVGEGT. The CDR3 loop spans 13 amino acids.

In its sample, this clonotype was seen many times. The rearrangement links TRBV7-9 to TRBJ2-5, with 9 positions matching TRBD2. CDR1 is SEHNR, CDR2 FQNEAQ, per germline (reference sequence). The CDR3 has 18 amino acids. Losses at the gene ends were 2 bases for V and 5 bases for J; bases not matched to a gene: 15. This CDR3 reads CASSLRGVAGARGETQYF. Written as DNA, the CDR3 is TGTGCCAGCAGCTTACGCGGGGTAGCGGGGGCCAGAGGCGAGACCCAGTACTTC.

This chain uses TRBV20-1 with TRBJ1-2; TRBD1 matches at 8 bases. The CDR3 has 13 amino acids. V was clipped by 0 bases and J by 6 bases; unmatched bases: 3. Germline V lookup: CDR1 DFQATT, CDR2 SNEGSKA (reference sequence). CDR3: CSARDGQGDGYTF. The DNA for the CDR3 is TGCAGTGCTAGAGACGGACAGGGCGATGGCTACACCTTC.

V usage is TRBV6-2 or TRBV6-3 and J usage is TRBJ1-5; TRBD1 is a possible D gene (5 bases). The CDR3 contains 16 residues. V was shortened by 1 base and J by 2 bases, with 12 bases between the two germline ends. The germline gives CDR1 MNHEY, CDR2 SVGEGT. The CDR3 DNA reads TGTGCCAGCAGTTACTTTGGGAGGGGCGGCAATCAGCCCCAGCATTTT. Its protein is CASSYFGRGGNQPQHF.

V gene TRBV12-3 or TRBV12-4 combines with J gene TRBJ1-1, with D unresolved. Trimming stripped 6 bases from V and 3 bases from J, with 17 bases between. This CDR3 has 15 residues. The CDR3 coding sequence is TGTGCCAGCAGCCAGAGTTTTGGAGGGTACACTGAAGCTTTCTTT. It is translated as CASSQSFGGYTEAFF.

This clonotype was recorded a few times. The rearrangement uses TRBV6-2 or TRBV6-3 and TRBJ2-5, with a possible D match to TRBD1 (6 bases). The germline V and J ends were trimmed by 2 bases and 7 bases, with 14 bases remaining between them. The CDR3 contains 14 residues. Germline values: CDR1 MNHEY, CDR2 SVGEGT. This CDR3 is CASSYRGQMGTQYF. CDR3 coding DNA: TGTGCCAGCAGTTACCGAGGACAGATGGGGACCCAGTACTTC.

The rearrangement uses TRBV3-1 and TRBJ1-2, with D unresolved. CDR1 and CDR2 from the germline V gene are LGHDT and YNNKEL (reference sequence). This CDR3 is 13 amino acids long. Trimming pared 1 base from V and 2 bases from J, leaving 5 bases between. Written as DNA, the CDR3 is TGTGCCAGCAGCCAAGTGCGAAACTATGGCTACACCTTC. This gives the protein CASSQVRNYGYTF. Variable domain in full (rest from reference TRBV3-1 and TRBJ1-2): DTAVSQTPKYLVTQMGNDKSIKCEQNLGHDTMYWYKQDSKKFLKIMFSYNNKELIINETVPNRFSPKSPDKAHLNLHINSLELGDSAVYFCASSQVRNYGYTFGSGTRLTVV.

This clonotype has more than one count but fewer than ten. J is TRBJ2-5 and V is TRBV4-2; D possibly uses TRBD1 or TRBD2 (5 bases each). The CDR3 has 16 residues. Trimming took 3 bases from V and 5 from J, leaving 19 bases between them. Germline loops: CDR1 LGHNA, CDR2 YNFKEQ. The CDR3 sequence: CASSHRENLPRETQYF. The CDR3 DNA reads TGTGCCAGCAGCCACAGGGAGAACCTTCCCCGGGAGACCCAGTACTTC.

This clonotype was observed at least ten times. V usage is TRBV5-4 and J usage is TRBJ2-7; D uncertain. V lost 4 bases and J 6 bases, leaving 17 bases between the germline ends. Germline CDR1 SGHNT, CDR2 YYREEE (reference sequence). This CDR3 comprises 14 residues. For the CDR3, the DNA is TGTGCCAGCAGCACCGACCTCCAGGAGAGCGAGCAGTACTTC. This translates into CASSTDLQESEQYF.